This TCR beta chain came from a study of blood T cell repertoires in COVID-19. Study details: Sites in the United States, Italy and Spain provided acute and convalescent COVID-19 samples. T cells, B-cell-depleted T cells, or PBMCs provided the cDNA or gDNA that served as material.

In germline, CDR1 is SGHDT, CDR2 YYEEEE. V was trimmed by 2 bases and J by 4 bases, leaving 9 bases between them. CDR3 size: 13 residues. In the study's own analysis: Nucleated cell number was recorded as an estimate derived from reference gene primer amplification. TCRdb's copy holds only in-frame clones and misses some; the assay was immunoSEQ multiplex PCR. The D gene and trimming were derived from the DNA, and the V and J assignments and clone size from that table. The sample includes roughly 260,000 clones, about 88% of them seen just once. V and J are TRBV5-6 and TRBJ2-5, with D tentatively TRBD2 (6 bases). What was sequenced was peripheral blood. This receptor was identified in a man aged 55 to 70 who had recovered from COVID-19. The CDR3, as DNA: TGTGCCAGCAGCTTTGGGCGGGGAGAGACCCAGTACTTC. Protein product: CASSFGRGETQYF.